This is a list of T cell receptor beta chains from one sample in a study of radiotherapy plus CTLA-4 blockade in lung cancer. TCRdb's table, derived via immunoSEQ multiplex PCR, lists solely in-frame clones and lacks some. This table has under 55,000 clones, approximately 78% appearing once. This sample comprised peripheral blood, obtained from a patient treated with radiotherapy plus ipilimumab. All receptors come from a human donor with non-small cell lung cancer who had stable disease on radiotherapy plus ipilimumab. CDR3s include the opening cysteine and the closing phenylalanine or tryptophan. A D gene is named only where the DNA matches it firmly. The size of a clone is reported for some rows only, either as once, few or many, or as a class for expanded clones.

D gene	V gene	clone size	J gene	CDR3 protein	CDR3 DNA
NA	TRBV7-7	few	TRBJ2-2	CASSFRTNTGELFF	TGTGCTAGCAGCTTCCGTACGAACACCGGGGAGCTGTTTTTT
NA	TRBV6-5	NA	TRBJ1-4	CASSHSGTRSEKLFF	TGTGCCAGCAGTCACTCCGGGACACGGAGTGAAAAACTGTTTTTT
TRBD2	TRBV7-3	once	TRBJ2-5	CASSPGAGSVSQYF	TGTGCCAGCAGCCCCGGAGCGGGGAGCGTCTCCCAGTACTTC
NA	TRBV14	NA	TRBJ1-1	CASSQVTTGTEAFF	TGTGCCAGCAGCCAAGTAACGACGGGGACTGAAGCTTTCTTT
TRBD2	TRBV10-3	NA	TRBJ2-3	CAISPGLAGGLGTDTQYF	TGTGCCATCAGCCCGGGACTAGCGGGAGGGCTTGGCACAGATACGCAGTATTTT
NA	TRBV7-9	NA	TRBJ1-1	CATNDGRAENTEAFF	TGTGCCACCAACGACGGGAGGGCCGAGAACACTGAAGCTTTCTTT
TRBD1	TRBV6-5	NA	TRBJ2-5	CASARGETQYF	TGTGCCTCCGCCAGGGGGGAGACCCAGTACTTC
TRBD2	TRBV2	NA	TRBJ2-1	CASSREGPYNEQFF	TGTGCCAGCAGTCGGGAGGGTCCCTACAATGAGCAGTTCTTC
NA	TRBV6-5	once	TRBJ2-7	CASSYSSRRSYEQYF	TGTGCCAGCAGTTACTCCTCCCGCAGGTCCTACGAGCAGTACTTC
NA	TRBV5-1	NA	TRBJ2-5	CASSLGRGARVSETQYF	TGCGCCAGCAGCTTGGGGAGGGGCGCTAGGGTCTCGGAGACCCAGTACTTC
NA	TRBV15	few	TRBJ1-1	CATSREYVGGTEAFF	TGTGCCACCAGCAGAGAATACGTAGGGGGCACTGAAGCTTTCTTT
NA	TRBV29-1	once	TRBJ2-5	CSVVPGGVRETQYF	TGCAGCGTTGTTCCGGGCGGGGTGCGGGAGACCCAGTACTTC
TRBD1	TRBV28	once	TRBJ2-2	CASSLQGAGELFF	TGTGCCAGCAGTTTACAGGGGGCCGGGGAGCTGTTTTTT
NA	TRBV18	NA	TRBJ1-5	CASRRGGFLEPNQPQHF	TGTGCCAGCCGTCGCGGGGGTTTTCTCGAACCCAATCAGCCCCAGCATTTT
NA	TRBV7-2	NA	TRBJ1-1	CATSTGTRGAFF	TGTGCCACCTCGACCGGGACAAGAGGAGCTTTCTTT
TRBD1	TRBV19	NA	TRBJ1-1	CASSIRLGQGNTEAFF	TGTGCCAGTAGTATAAGGCTGGGACAGGGGAACACTGAAGCTTTCTTT
NA	TRBV18	once	TRBJ2-4	CASSPQGGNGGYVKNIQYF	TGTGCCAGCTCACCACAGGGGGGGAATGGGGGGTACGTCAAAAACATTCAGTACTTC
TRBD2	TRBV7-3	NA	TRBJ2-1	CASSLTSGSRYEQFF	TGTGCCAGCAGCCTAACTAGCGGGAGTAGGTATGAGCAGTTCTTC